The entry below gives a single T cell receptor (beta chain) sequence along with its context. Its antigen remains unknown. The record originates from a study of T-cell reconstitution after alpha-beta-depleted transplantation in children. CDR1 and CDR2 (germline): SGHRS, YFSETQ. The V gene lost 2 bases and the J gene lost 8 bases, with 17 bases spanning the gap. The CDR3 has 15 amino acids. General study results and limits: Approximately two months post-transplant, alpha-beta T cells reportedly originated from several hundred expanded graft clones. T-cell counts and diversity were attributed mostly to newly produced T cells one year after transplant. Recipient T cells and thymic progenitors that survived gave rise to the high TCRbeta diversity observed at day 60 in some patients.

TCRbeta library construction was performed incorporating unique molecular identifiers. From the PCR reads, TCRdb called clonotypes with MiXCR, one entry per CDR3 protein. This table holds approximately 430,000 distinct CDR3 sequences, 15% to 20% found once. This receptor was identified in a boy younger than two who had a stem cell transplant for Wiskott-Aldrich syndrome, so the T cells may come from the graft donor. The sequences come from PBMCs, mostly from graft donor cells, collected 360 days after TCRalphabeta/CD19-depleted stem cell transplant. This chain links TRBV5-1 with TRBJ2-1, with D perhaps matching TRBD2 (6 bases). The CDR3 loop is CASSFRERVKDEQFF. The CDR3 DNA follows: TGCGCCAGCAGCTTCCGGGAGCGTGTCAAGGATGAGCAGTTCTTC.